These T cell receptor beta chains were read from a single sample in a study of regulatory T cells in long-lasting Graves disease. TCRdb ran MiXCR on the multiplex PCR reads and lists one entry per CDR3 protein. This table has about 470,000 distinct CDR3 sequences, about 17% appearing once. These sequences were also reported in another study, on T cells in Graves' hyperthyroidism and ophthalmopathy.

The sample was peripheral blood mononuclear cells (PBMCs), taken at new diagnosis, from a patient treated with antithyroid drugs. Source of these receptors: a man in his forties or fifties with Graves disease. The CDR3 runs from the conserved cysteine through the conserved F or W. D genes are given only for firm matches. Expanded clones are given a class, and other clones once, few, many or no size at all.

d_call | clone_size | j_call | v_call | cdr3_aa | cdr3_nt
TRBD2 | . | TRBJ2-2 | TRBV20-1 | CSAREPSGYTGELFF | TGCAGTGCTAGAGAGCCTAGCGGATACACCGGGGAGCTGTTTTTT
TRBD2 | many | TRBJ2-7 | TRBV28 | CASKASGSGAYEQYF | TGTGCCAGCAAGGCTAGCGGGAGTGGGGCCTACGAGCAGTACTTC
TRBD2 | many | TRBJ2-2 | TRBV6-1 | CATSTSGAITGELFF | TGTGCCACCTCGACTAGCGGGGCCATTACCGGGGAGCTGTTTTTT
TRBD2 | many | TRBJ2-1 | TRBV12-3/TRBV12-4 | CASSRTQTSGMYNEQFF | TGTGCCAGCAGTAGGACGCAAACTAGCGGGATGTACAATGAGCAGTTCTTC
TRBD2 | many | TRBJ2-3 | TRBV2 | CASSESSGRDTQYF | TGTGCCAGCAGTGAAAGTAGCGGGAGGGATACGCAGTATTTT
TRBD2 | . | TRBJ2-1 | TRBV6-2/TRBV6-3 | CASSYSLAGYYYNEQFF | TGTGCCAGCAGTTACTCCTTAGCGGGTTATTACTACAATGAGCAGTTCTTC
TRBD1 | many | TRBJ2-5 | TRBV28 | CASSPAGTGKTQYF | TGTGCCAGCAGTCCAGCCGGGACAGGGAAGACCCAGTACTTC
. | many | TRBJ2-5 | TRBV29-1 | CSVETGERETQYF | TGCAGCGTTGAGACGGGAGAAAGAGAGACCCAGTACTTC
. | . | TRBJ2-1 | TRBV9 | CASSPFGAAKVDEQFF | TGTGCCAGCAGCCCCTTTGGTGCAGCTAAGGTCGATGAGCAGTTCTTC
. | many | TRBJ2-3 | TRBV30 | CAWSTGTDTQYF | TGTGCCTGGTCCACCGGGACAGATACGCAGTATTTT